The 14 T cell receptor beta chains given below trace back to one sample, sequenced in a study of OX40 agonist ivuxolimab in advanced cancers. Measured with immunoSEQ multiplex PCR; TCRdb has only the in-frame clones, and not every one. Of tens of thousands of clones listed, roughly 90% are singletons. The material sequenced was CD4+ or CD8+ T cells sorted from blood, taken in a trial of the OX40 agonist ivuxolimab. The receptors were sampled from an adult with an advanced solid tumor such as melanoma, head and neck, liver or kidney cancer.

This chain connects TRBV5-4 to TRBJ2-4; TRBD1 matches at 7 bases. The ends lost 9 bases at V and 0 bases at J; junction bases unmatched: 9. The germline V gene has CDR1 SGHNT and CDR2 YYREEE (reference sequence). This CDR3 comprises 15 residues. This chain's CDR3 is CATRDSELAKNIQYF. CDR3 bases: TGTGCCACACGGGACAGCGAGCTAGCCAAAAACATTCAGTACTTC.

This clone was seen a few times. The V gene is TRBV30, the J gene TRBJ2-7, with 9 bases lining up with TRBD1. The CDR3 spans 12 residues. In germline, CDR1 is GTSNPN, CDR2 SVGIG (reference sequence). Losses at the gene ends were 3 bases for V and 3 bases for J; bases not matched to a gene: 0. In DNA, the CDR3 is TGTGCCTGGAGGACAGGGGGCTACGAGCAGTACTTC. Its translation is CAWRTGGYEQYF.

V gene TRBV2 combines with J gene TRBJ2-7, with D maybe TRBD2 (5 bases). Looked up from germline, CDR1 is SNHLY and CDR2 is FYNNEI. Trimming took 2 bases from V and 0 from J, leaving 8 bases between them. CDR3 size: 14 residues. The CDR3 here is CASSEKGSSYEQYF. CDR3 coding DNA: TGTGCCAGCAGTGAAAAAGGGAGCTCCTACGAGCAGTACTTC. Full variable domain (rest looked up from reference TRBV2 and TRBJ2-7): EPEVTQTPSHQVTQMGQEVILRCVPISNHLYFYWYRQILGQKVEFLVSFYNNEISEKSEIFDDQFSVERPDGSNFTLKIRSTKLEDSAMYFCASSEKGSSYEQYFGPGTRLTVT.

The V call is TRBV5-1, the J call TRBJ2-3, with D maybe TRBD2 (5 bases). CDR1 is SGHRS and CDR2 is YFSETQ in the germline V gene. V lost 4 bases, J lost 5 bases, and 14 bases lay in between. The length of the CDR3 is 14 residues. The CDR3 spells CASSPQTNLDTQYF. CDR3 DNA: TGCGCCAGCAGCCCGCAGACTAATTTAGATACGCAGTATTTT. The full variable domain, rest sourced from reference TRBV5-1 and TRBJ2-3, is KAGVTQTPRYLIKTRGQQVTLSCSPISGHRSVSWYQQTPGQGLQFLFEYFSETQRNKGNFPGRFSGRQFSNSRSEMNVSTLELGDSALYLCASSPQTNLDTQYFGPGTRLTVL.

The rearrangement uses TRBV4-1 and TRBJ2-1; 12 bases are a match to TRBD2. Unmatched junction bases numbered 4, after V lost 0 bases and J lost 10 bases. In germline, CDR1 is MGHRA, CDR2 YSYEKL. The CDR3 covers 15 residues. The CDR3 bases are TGCGCCAGCAGCCAAGAGGGACTAGCGGGTAAGGAGCAGTTCTTC. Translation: CASSQEGLAGKEQFF.

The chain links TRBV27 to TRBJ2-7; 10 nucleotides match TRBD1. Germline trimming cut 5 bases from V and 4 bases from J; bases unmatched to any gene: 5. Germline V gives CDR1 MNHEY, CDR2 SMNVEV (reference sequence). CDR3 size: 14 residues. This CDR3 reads CASSTGTGVYEQYF. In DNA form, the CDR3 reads TGTGCCAGCAGTACTGGGACAGGGGTTTACGAGCAGTACTTC.

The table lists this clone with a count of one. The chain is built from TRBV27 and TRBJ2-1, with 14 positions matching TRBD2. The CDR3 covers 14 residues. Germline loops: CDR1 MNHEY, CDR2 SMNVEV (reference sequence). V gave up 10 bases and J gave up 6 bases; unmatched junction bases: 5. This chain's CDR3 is CATYGTSGGNEQFF. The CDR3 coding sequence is TGTGCCACATACGGGACTAGCGGGGGCAATGAGCAGTTCTTC.

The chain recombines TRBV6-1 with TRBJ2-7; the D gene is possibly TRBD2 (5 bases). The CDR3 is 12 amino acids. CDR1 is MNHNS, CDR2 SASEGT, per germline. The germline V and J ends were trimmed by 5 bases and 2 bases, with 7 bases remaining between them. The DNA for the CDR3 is TGTGCCAGCAGTCCCGGGACCTACGAGCAGTACTTC. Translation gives CASSPGTYEQYF.

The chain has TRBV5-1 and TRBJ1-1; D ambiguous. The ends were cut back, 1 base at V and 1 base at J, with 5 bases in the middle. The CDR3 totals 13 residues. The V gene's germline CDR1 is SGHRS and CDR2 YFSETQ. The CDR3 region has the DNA TGCGCCAGCAGCTTGAATCGGAACACTGAAGCTTTCTTT. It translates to CASSLNRNTEAFF.

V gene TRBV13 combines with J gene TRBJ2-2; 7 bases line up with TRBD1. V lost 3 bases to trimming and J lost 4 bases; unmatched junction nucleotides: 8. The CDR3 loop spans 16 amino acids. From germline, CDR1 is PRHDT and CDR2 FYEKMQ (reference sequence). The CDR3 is CASSLGTGTATGELFF. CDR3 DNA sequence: TGTGCCAGCAGCTTGGGCACCGGGACAGCCACCGGGGAGCTGTTTTTT.

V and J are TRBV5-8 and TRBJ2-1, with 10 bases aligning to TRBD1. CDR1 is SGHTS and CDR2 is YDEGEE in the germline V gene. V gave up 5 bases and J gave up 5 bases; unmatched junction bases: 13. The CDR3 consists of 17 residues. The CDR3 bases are TGTGCCAGCAGGATGAGGGCGGGACAGGGGTACGACAATGAGCAGTTCTTC. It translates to CASRMRAGQGYDNEQFF. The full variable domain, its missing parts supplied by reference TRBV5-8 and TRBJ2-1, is EAGVTQSPTHLIKTRGQQATLRCSPISGHTSVYWYQQALGLGLQFLLWYDEGEERNRGNFPPRFSGRQFPNYSSELNVNALELEDSALYLCASRMRAGQGYDNEQFFGPGTRLTVL.

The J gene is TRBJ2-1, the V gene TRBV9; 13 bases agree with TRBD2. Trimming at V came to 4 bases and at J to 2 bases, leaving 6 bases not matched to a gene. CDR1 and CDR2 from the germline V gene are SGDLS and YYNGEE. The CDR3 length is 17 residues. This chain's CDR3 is CASSPGLAGEAYNEQFF. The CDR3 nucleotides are TGTGCCAGCAGCCCAGGACTAGCGGGAGAGGCCTACAATGAGCAGTTCTTC.

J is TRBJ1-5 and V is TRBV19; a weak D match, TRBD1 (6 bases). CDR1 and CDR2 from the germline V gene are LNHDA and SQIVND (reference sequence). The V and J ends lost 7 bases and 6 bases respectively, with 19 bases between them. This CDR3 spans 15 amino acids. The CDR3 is CASTMARGEIQPQHF. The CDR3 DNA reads TGTGCCAGTACCATGGCCAGGGGTGAAATTCAGCCCCAGCATTTT. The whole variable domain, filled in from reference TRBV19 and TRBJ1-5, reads DGGITQSPKYLFRKEGQNVTLSCEQNLNHDAMYWYRQDPGQGLRLIYYSQIVNDFQKGDIAEGYSVSREKKESFPLTVTSAQKNPTAFYLCASTMARGEIQPQHFGDGTRLSIL.

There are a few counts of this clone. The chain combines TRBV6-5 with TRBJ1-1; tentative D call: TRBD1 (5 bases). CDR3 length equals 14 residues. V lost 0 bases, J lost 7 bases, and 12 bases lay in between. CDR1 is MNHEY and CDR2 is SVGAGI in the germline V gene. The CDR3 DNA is TGTGCCAGCAGTTACTCTCAGGGATCGGGTGAAGCTTTCTTT. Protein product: CASSYSQGSGEAFF.